This note documents a single TCR beta chain sequence. The source of the sample is a study of blood T cell repertoires in COVID-19. Background on the study: Researchers got acute and convalescent COVID-19 samples from the United States, Italy and Spain. The cDNA or gDNA used as material had been derived from T cells, B-cell-depleted T cells, or PBMCs.

The CDR3 consists of 15 residues. Trimming took off 0 bases at V and 4 bases at J, with 13 bases between the two ends. The germline V gene has CDR1 SGHNT and CDR2 YYREEE (reference sequence). Original handling: By means of reference gene primer amplification, nucleated cell counts were estimated. Here immunoSEQ multiplex PCR was the method, and the copy in TCRdb shows in-frame clones only, minus some. That table gives V, J and clone size, and the DNA gave D and trimming. The sample carries 240,000 or so clones, roughly 88% recorded once. This TCR was sampled from a man older than 75 with acute or convalescent COVID-19. Material: peripheral blood. V and J are TRBV5-4 and TRBJ1-2, with D maybe TRBD1 (5 bases). This chain's CDR3 is CASSLEAGNTYGYTF. The CDR3 DNA is TGTGCCAGCAGCTTGGAGGCAGGGAATACCTATGGCTACACCTTC.